Included here is one TCR beta chain sequence, with context. The sample originates from a study of shared clonotypes between healthy human individuals. Naive CD8 populations comprised CD45RO-negative cells positively selected for CCR7, excluding terminally differentiated effector memory CD45RA+ cells. Libraries were prepared by immunoSEQ multiplex PCR; TCRdb keeps only in-frame clonotypes and omits some of them. The data hold millions of clones, with 93% observed a single time. The sample consisted of naive CD8+ T cells from PBMCs. The clonotype comes from a man aged 18 to 29 in good health. Some clones in this sample may be carry-over from other donors' samples.

CDR3 in amino acids: CATSRTQGVGYNEQFF. The CDR3 DNA reads TGTGCCACCAGCCGTACCCAGGGGGTTGGCTACAATGAGCAGTTCTTC. This chain connects TRBV15 to TRBJ2-1, with 7 positions matching TRBD1. V lost 5 bases to trimming and J lost 3 bases; unmatched junction nucleotides: 10. The CDR3 covers 16 residues. Germline V gene data show CDR1 as LNHNV and CDR2 as YYDKDF (reference sequence).